Below, 17 T cell receptor beta chains from the same sample are listed, as sequenced in a study of regulatory T cells in long-lasting Graves disease. The TCR beta library used iRepertoire HTBI primers with Arm-PCR amplification of CDR3. MiXCR, run by TCRdb on the multiplex PCR reads, gives a single entry per CDR3 protein. The data contain roughly 410,000 distinct CDR3 sequences, approximately 16% of them singletons. Time point indicated: newly diagnosed GD, antithyroid drugs for less than 3 months. There was RNA extracted from PBMCs, and the TCR library was made from it. This same sample was also part of a study on T cells in Graves' hyperthyroidism and ophthalmopathy.

The source was peripheral blood mononuclear cells (PBMCs), collected at new diagnosis, from a patient treated with antithyroid drugs. The receptors were gathered from a woman in her forties with Graves disease.

The chain has TRBV14 and TRBJ1-2; D possibly corresponds to TRBD1 (5 bases). Deletions cut 0 bases from V and 7 bases from J, with 6 bases between. This CDR3 has 12 residues. Germline loops: CDR1 SGHDN, CDR2 FVKESK. Here the CDR3 DNA reads TGTGCCAGCAGCCAAGAGGGGGGTGGCTACACCTTC. Its protein product is CASSQEGGGYTF.

The table lists this clonotype with many counts. V gene TRBV10-3 combines with J gene TRBJ2-7; D possibly corresponds to TRBD1 (6 bases). V was trimmed by 6 bases and J by 1 base, leaving 13 bases between them. The CDR3 has 14 residues. Germline assignment: CDR1 ENHRY and CDR2 SYGVKD. The CDR3 reads CAISDVGASYEQYF. CDR3 DNA: TGTGCCATCAGCGATGTGGGGGCGTCCTACGAGCAGTACTTC.

This clonotype appeared many times. This chain uses TRBV18 with TRBJ2-7; D is unclear. The V end was cut by 1 base, the J end by 5 bases, with 9 bases between. Per the germline V gene, CDR1 is KGHSH and CDR2 is LQKENI. This CDR3 has 13 amino acids. CDR3: CASSPQVFDEQYF. CDR3 sequence (DNA): TGTGCCAGCTCACCACAGGTTTTCGACGAGCAGTACTTC.

Concerning this clonotype itself: A much larger clonotype is one base distant, so this may be a read error. CDR3 amino acids: CASSFIGAYEQFF. CDR3 coding DNA: TGTGCCAGCAGCTTTATCGGGGCCTACGAGCAGTTCTTC. The V and J genes are TRBV11-3 and TRBJ2-1; TRBD1 or TRBD2 may be the D gene (5 bases each). V was cut by 3 bases and J by 10 bases, with 13 bases left in between. The CDR3 loop spans 13 amino acids. The germline CDR1 and CDR2 sequences are SGHNT and YENEEA. The entire variable domain, with the rest obtained from reference TRBV11-3 and TRBJ2-1, is as follows: EAGVVQSPRYKIIEKKQPVAFWCNPISGHNTLYWYLQNLGQGPELLIRYENEEAVDDSQLPKDRFSAERLKGVDSTLKIQPAELGDSAVYLCASSFIGAYEQFFGPGTRLTVL.

This clonotype was seen at least ten times. The chain couples TRBV5-1 to TRBJ1-1; D ambiguous. The CDR3 extends over 14 amino acids. CDR1 is SGHRS and CDR2 is YFSETQ in the germline V gene. V dropped 4 bases and J dropped 3 bases, with 13 bases sitting between them. CDR3 sequence reads: CASSPSGWDTEAFF. CDR3 DNA: TGCGCCAGCAGCCCATCTGGGTGGGACACTGAAGCTTTCTTT.

The V call is TRBV5-1, the J call TRBJ2-7, with TRBD1 matching 8 bases. This CDR3 contains 15 residues. CDR1 is SGHRS, CDR2 YFSETQ, per germline. V gave up 2 bases and J gave up 2 bases; unmatched junction bases: 6. The CDR3 nucleotides are TGCGCCAGCAGCTTCACCCAGGGGGCCCCCTACGAGCAGTACTTC. Protein sequence: CASSFTQGAPYEQYF.

Of note for this clonotype: A much larger clone lies one base from this, so it may be a read error. This sequence joins TRBV28 and TRBJ2-7, with D unresolved. The V and J ends lost 3 bases and 6 bases respectively, with 18 bases between them. This CDR3 contains 15 residues. CDR1 MDHEN and CDR2 SYDVKM come from the germline V gene. The CDR3, as DNA: TGTGCCAGCAGTTTCCAAATCGGCGTTTTGTCCGAGCAGTACTTC. The encoded protein is CASSFQIGVLSEQYF.

This clonotype has ten or more counts. This rearrangement joins TRBV7-2 to TRBJ2-7; D may be TRBD1 (5 bases). The ends were cut back, 0 bases at V and 0 bases at J, with 12 bases in the middle. The length of the CDR3 is 16 residues. From germline, CDR1 is SGHTA and CDR2 FQGNSA. CDR3 region: CASSLAWGASSYEQYF. CDR3 nucleotides: TGTGCCAGCAGCTTAGCTTGGGGCGCTAGCTCCTACGAGCAGTACTTC.

This clonotype came up a few times. The J gene is TRBJ1-1, the V gene TRBV20-1, with 10 nucleotides matching TRBD1. There are 13 residues in the CDR3. CDR1 is DFQATT, CDR2 SNEGSKA, per germline (reference sequence). V was clipped by 5 bases and J by 2 bases; unmatched bases: 2. The CDR3 sequence is CSAGQGGNTEAFF. In DNA, the CDR3 is TGCAGTGCTGGACAGGGGGGAAACACTGAAGCTTTCTTT.

This clonotype showed up many times. This CDR3 reads CASSMGTGIDEKLFF. DNA of the CDR3: TGTGCCAGTAGTATGGGGACAGGGATAGATGAAAAACTGTTTTTT. The V call is TRBV19, the J call TRBJ1-4, with 9 bases lining up with TRBD1. V lost 3 bases and J lost 6; bases outside the gene matches: 5. The CDR3 sequence is 15 residues long. The germline gives CDR1 LNHDA, CDR2 SQIVND (reference sequence).

At least ten counts were recorded for this clonotype. The DNA for the CDR3 is TGTGCCAGCAGCGGGATAGGAGCGGGAGTGTACGAGCAGTACTTC. It translates to CASSGIGAGVYEQYF. The chain carries TRBV7-6 and TRBJ2-7; 8 bases line up with TRBD2. Germline V CDR1 and CDR2: SGHVS, FNYEAQ. V was pared by 5 bases and J by 4 bases, with 10 bases of the junction left unmatched. The CDR3 runs to 15 residues.

Ten or more counts support this clonotype. The chain has TRBV12-3 or TRBV12-4 and TRBJ2-1; D perhaps matches TRBD2 (7 bases). Trimming removed 3 bases at V and 9 bases at J, with 9 bases between. The CDR3 sequence is 12 residues long. CDR3 sequence reads: CASSLGGPEQFF. CDR3 sequence (DNA): TGTGCCAGCAGTTTGGGGGGGCCTGAGCAGTTCTTC.

There are a few counts of this clonotype. This rearrangement joins TRBV9 to TRBJ2-2; D is perhaps TRBD2 (6 bases). V gave up 0 bases and J gave up 5 bases, with 11 bases separating them. The CDR3 loop spans 15 amino acids. Germline V gives CDR1 SGDLS, CDR2 YYNGEE. CDR3 amino acids: CASSVGGDRTGELFF. CDR3 coding DNA: TGTGCCAGCAGCGTAGGGGGGGATCGGACCGGGGAGCTGTTTTTT.

V and J are TRBV28 and TRBJ2-3, with D perhaps TRBD1 or TRBD2 (5 bases each). Germline V lookup: CDR1 MDHEN, CDR2 SYDVKM. The CDR3 consists of 14 residues. Trimming cost V 7 bases and J 2 bases, with 13 bases left between them. This CDR3 reads CASMGDRVTDTQYF. The CDR3 DNA sequence: TGTGCCAGCATGGGGGATAGGGTCACAGATACGCAGTATTTT.

CDR3 coding DNA: TGTGCCACCAGCGCTTCCTTGGAGGAGACCCAGTACTTC. It specifies CATSASLEETQYF. The rearrangement uses TRBV15 and TRBJ2-5; no clear D gene. The CDR3 spans 13 residues. The germline V gene encodes CDR1 LNHNV and CDR2 YYDKDF (reference sequence). V lost 5 bases and J lost 5, with 12 bases in between.

In this sample, this clonotype turned up many times. CDR3: CSVEDLRGTSYEQYF. The CDR3 DNA sequence: TGCAGCGTTGAAGATTTGAGGGGCACCTCCTACGAGCAGTACTTC. The chain employs TRBV29-1 and TRBJ2-7, with D tentatively TRBD1 or TRBD2 (5 bases each). Trimming shortened V by 0 bases and J by 0 bases, and 12 bases separated the two germline ends. Germline CDR1 is SQVTM and CDR2 is ANQGSEA. The CDR3 runs to 15 residues.

The sample holds a few counts of this clonotype. J is TRBJ2-2 and V is TRBV9; 8 bases line up with TRBD2. The CDR3 has 15 residues. Germline CDR1 is SGDLS and CDR2 is YYNGEE. After removal of 3 bases from V and 7 bases from J, the junction contained 8 bases not matched to a gene. CDR3: CASSASSAGDGELFF. For the CDR3, the DNA is TGTGCCAGCAGCGCATCATCAGCGGGAGACGGGGAGCTGTTTTTT.